These 9 T cell receptor beta chains were all obtained from the same sample, sequenced in a study of human thymus T cells. This table comes from immunoSEQ multiplex PCR, and its TCRdb copy is limited to in-frame clones, with some not included. Seen here are about 78,000 clones, just over 95% observed once, and the top ten hold 0.031%. Resections were taken during corrective heart surgery, and the thymus tissue came from these. Source material: thymus tissue. These receptors all stem from a boy less than two years old with a congenital heart defect but otherwise immunologically healthy.

The chain employs TRBV27 and TRBJ1-6; TRBD1 might be the D (5 bases). Germline assignment: CDR1 MNHEY and CDR2 SMNVEV (reference sequence). Deletions cut 4 bases from V and 5 bases from J, with 15 bases between. The CDR3 is 16 amino acids. The DNA for the CDR3 is TGTGCCAGCAGTTCCCCCGGGGGGAGGGATAATTCACCCCTCCACTTT. Residues: CASSSPGGRDNSPLHF.

The chain is built from TRBV14 and TRBJ2-1; TRBD1 is a possible D gene (6 bases). This CDR3 is built from 14 residues. Germline V lookup: CDR1 SGHDN, CDR2 FVKESK. V lost 4 bases and J 5 bases, leaving 12 bases between the germline ends. The CDR3 DNA reads TGTGCCAGCAGCCTCCGGACAGCCAACAATGAGCAGTTCTTC. This encodes CASSLRTANNEQFF.

The chain employs TRBV29-1 and TRBJ1-4, with 7 bases identical to TRBD1. With 6 bases clipped from V and 7 bases from J, the junction kept 17 bases outside the gene matches. CDR1 is SQVTM, CDR2 ANQGSEA, per germline. The CDR3 sequence is 16 residues long. The CDR3 reads CSVQTGSAGGSEKLFF. CDR3 bases: TGCAGCGTGCAGACAGGGTCAGCGGGGGGTAGTGAAAAACTGTTTTTT.

This clone was picked up one time. The V gene is TRBV18, the J gene TRBJ2-7; 7 bases are a match to TRBD1. J lost 3 bases, V lost 3 bases, and 14 bases had no gene match. Per the germline V gene, CDR1 is KGHSH and CDR2 is LQKENI. The CDR3 is made up of 17 amino acids. The CDR3 sequence: CASSPLGRQGDLYEQYF. The CDR3 DNA follows: TGTGCCAGCTCACCTCTGGGGCGACAGGGAGACCTCTACGAGCAGTACTTC.

V usage is TRBV4-1 and J usage is TRBJ2-7; 7 nucleotides align to TRBD2. This CDR3 contains 15 residues. Trimming at V came to 1 base and at J to 0 bases, leaving 3 bases not matched to a gene. CDR1 is MGHRA and CDR2 is YSYEKL in the germline V gene. The DNA of the CDR3 is TGCGCCAGCAGCCAAGCTGGACTAGACTCCTACGAGCAGTACTTC. Translated, it gives CASSQAGLDSYEQYF.

The chain employs TRBV5-1 and TRBJ1-2; D might be TRBD1 (5 bases). The CDR3 spans 13 residues. Deletions cut 5 bases from V and 2 bases from J, with 10 bases between. The germline gives CDR1 SGHRS, CDR2 YFSETQ. The CDR3 sequence: CASRGRMNYGYTF. CDR3 coding DNA: TGCGCCAGCAGGGGACGGATGAACTATGGCTACACCTTC.

The chain is built from TRBV7-2 and TRBJ2-2, with 7 positions matching TRBD2. This CDR3 comprises 17 residues. V gave up 4 bases and J gave up 0 bases; unmatched junction bases: 8. Germline loops: CDR1 SGHTA, CDR2 FQGNSA. CDR3 sequence: CASSSFLAGANTGELFF. The CDR3 DNA sequence: TGTGCCAGCAGCTCTTTCCTGGCGGGGGCGAACACCGGGGAGCTGTTTTTT.

The chain combines TRBV11-2 with TRBJ2-5, with 7 bases fitting TRBD2. The junction had 8 bases not matched to a gene; V was cut back by 0 bases and J by 4 bases. Germline-derived CDR1 and CDR2 are SGHAT and FQNNGV. The CDR3 contains 16 residues. Here the CDR3 reads CASSLDPLAGVETQYF. CDR3 coding DNA: TGTGCCAGCAGCTTAGACCCTCTCGCGGGAGTAGAGACCCAGTACTTC.

The gene calls are TRBV6-1 and TRBJ1-5; D is unresolved. Trimming cost V 2 bases and J 6 bases, with 8 bases left between them. Germline V gene sequence: CDR1 MNHNS, CDR2 SASEGT. This CDR3 spans 13 amino acids. The CDR3, as DNA: TGTGCCAGCAGTGAACGGGAGGGTCAGCCCCAGCATTTT. Encoded protein: CASSEREGQPQHF.